Listed here are 28 T cell receptor beta chains from one sample, sequenced in a study of CD8+CD57+ T cells in acquired aplastic anemia. All patients picked for sequencing had shown, by flow cytometry, an expansion of CD8+CD57+ cells. Profiles of TCR beta VDJ and CDR3 were generated from a genomic DNA template. MiXCR, applied by TCRdb to the reads, yields one record per CDR3 protein. The sample records 220,000 or so distinct CDR3 sequences, approximately 60% being singletons. The sequenced sample was sorted CD4+, CD8+, or CD8+CD57+ T cells (not recorded which) from PBMCs. These receptors were taken from a human donor with aplastic anemia.

This clonotype showed up just a few times. The chain recombines TRBV7-3 with TRBJ1-6, with 9 bases matching TRBD1. V shed 5 bases and J 6 bases; nucleotides not matched to a gene: 5. CDR1 and CDR2 (germline): SGHTA, FQGTGA. The CDR3 sequence is 15 residues long. The CDR3 bases are TGTGCCAGCAGCCGCGGACAGGGGCTTAATTCACCCCTCCACTTT. Translation: CASSRGQGLNSPLHF.

This chain links TRBV15 with TRBJ1-2, with TRBD1 identical over 7 bases. The CDR3 runs 13 residues. From germline, CDR1 is LNHNV and CDR2 YYDKDF (reference sequence). V lost 6 bases to trimming and J lost 7 bases; unmatched junction nucleotides: 8. In nucleotides, the CDR3 is TGTGCCACCAGAGTAGACAGGGTAGGTGGCTACACCTTC. It codes for CATRVDRVGGYTF.

This clonotype was counted between two and nine times. The gene calls are TRBV10-2 and TRBJ2-5; 7 bases fit TRBD2. This CDR3 contains 14 residues. The junction had 2 bases not matched to a gene; V was cut back by 0 bases and J by 4 bases. The germline V gene encodes CDR1 WSHSY and CDR2 SAAADI. Here the CDR3 DNA reads TGCGCCAGCAGTGAGTCCCGGGGGGTAGAGACCCAGTACTTC. As protein: CASSESRGVETQYF.

The rearrangement links TRBV9 to TRBJ2-5; 7 bases align to TRBD1. This CDR3 comprises 14 residues. Per germline, CDR1 SGDLS and CDR2 YYNGEE. Trimming took 3 bases from V and 4 from J; bases not matched to a gene: 6. CDR3: CASSEGDRVETQYF. The DNA of the CDR3 is TGTGCCAGCAGCGAAGGAGACAGGGTAGAGACCCAGTACTTC.

The rearrangement links TRBV24-1 to TRBJ2-1; D is perhaps TRBD1 or TRBD2 (6 bases each). Germline V gene lookup returns CDR1 KGHDR and CDR2 SFDVKD. The CDR3 is 16 amino acids. V lost 0 bases to trimming and J lost 4 bases, with 12 bases between them. Here the CDR3 DNA reads TGTGCCACCAGTGATTTGCGGGGGCCGGGGTACAATGAGCAGTTCTTC. It encodes CATSDLRGPGYNEQFF.

The chain recombines TRBV24-1 with TRBJ2-3; D is unresolved. The CDR3 covers 13 residues. Germline-derived CDR1 and CDR2 are KGHDR and SFDVKD. The V and J ends lost 1 base and 5 bases respectively, with 6 bases between them. CDR3 residues: CATSDLPGDTQYF. The CDR3 DNA reads TGTGCCACCAGTGATTTACCGGGAGATACGCAGTATTTT.

The chain uses TRBV6-5 and TRBJ2-7; no clear D gene. CDR1 and CDR2 (germline): MNHEY, SVGAGI. The V and J ends lost 0 bases and 11 bases respectively, with 14 bases between them. This CDR3 contains 13 residues. CDR3 nucleotides: TGTGCCAGCAGTTACTCAGCCTTTGTATCGGAGTACTTC. Its translation: CASSYSAFVSEYF.

J is TRBJ2-5 and V is TRBV7-3; no clear D gene. V lost 5 bases to trimming and J lost 2 bases, with 9 bases between them. There are 13 residues in the CDR3. Germline-derived CDR1 and CDR2 are SGHTA and FQGTGA. The CDR3 DNA reads as TGTGCCAGCAGCCAAGTGGCACAAGAGACCCAGTACTTC. Amino acid sequence: CASSQVAQETQYF.

As to this clonotype: The germline gene is not matched at one end of the junction; a read error may be the cause. The V and J genes are TRBV7-8 and TRBJ2-7; D is possibly TRBD2 (5 bases). In germline, CDR1 is SGHVS, CDR2 FQNEAQ. The CDR3 has 14 residues. CDR3 sequence (DNA): TGTGCCAGCAGCCCCTCCGGGGTTTCCTACGAGCAGTGCTTC. Translated, it gives CASSPSGVSYEQCF.

This chain joins TRBV15 and TRBJ2-7; TRBD1 might be the D (7 bases). Per the germline V gene, CDR1 is LNHNV and CDR2 is YYDKDF (reference sequence). V was pared by 5 bases and J by 6 bases, with 14 bases between. The length of the CDR3 is 13 residues. The CDR3 sequence: CATSVHRGLEQYF. Here the CDR3 DNA reads TGTGCCACCAGCGTCCACAGGGGACTCGAGCAGTACTTC. The full variable domain, in which reference TRBV15 and TRBJ2-7 provide the parts outside the CDR3, is DAMVIQNPRYQVTQFGKPVTLSCSQTLNHNVMYWYQQKSSQAPKLLFHYYDKDFNNEADTPDNFQSRRPNTSFCFLDIRSPGLGDTAMYLCATSVHRGLEQYFGPGTRLTVT.

This chain connects TRBV24-1 to TRBJ2-3, with TRBD1 as a possible D gene (5 bases). The CDR3 spans 15 residues. Deletions cut 4 bases from V and 7 bases from J, with 17 bases between. Germline values: CDR1 KGHDR, CDR2 SFDVKD. The CDR3 protein is CATSDELDTRYTQYF. The DNA of the CDR3 is TGTGCCACCAGTGACGAATTGGACACGCGGTATACGCAGTATTTT.

The sample holds many counts of this clonotype. V gene TRBV7-9 combines with J gene TRBJ2-3, with 7 bases fitting TRBD2. Germline V gene sequence: CDR1 SEHNR, CDR2 FQNEAQ (reference sequence). V was clipped by 0 bases and J by 6 bases; unmatched bases: 6. The CDR3 covers 15 residues. The CDR3 sequence is CASSLAGGVYDTQYF. The DNA of the CDR3 is TGTGCCAGCAGCTTAGCGGGGGGGGTTTACGATACGCAGTATTTT.

The V call is TRBV15, the J call TRBJ2-3; tentatively, D is TRBD2 (6 bases). Germline V lookup: CDR1 LNHNV, CDR2 YYDKDF (reference sequence). V lost 0 bases, J lost 0 bases, and 10 bases lay in between. The CDR3 loop spans 16 amino acids. The chain's CDR3 is CATSRDLSGSTDTQYF. The CDR3 nucleotides read TGTGCCACCAGCAGAGATTTGAGCGGGAGCACAGATACGCAGTATTTT.

This clonotype was counted a few times. CDR3 nucleotide sequence: TGTGCCAGCAGCTTTGCAGGGCGAGACTATGGCTACACCTTC. It yields the protein CASSFAGRDYGYTF. The gene calls are TRBV7-2 and TRBJ1-2; D may be TRBD1 (5 bases). This CDR3 has 14 residues. CDR1 and CDR2 (germline): SGHTA, FQGNSA. Between the trimmed V and J ends, which lost 3 bases and 3 bases, there was a span of 11 bases.

The table lists this clonotype with a few counts. CDR3 DNA: TGTGCCAGCAGCTTACCAGATAGCGGAGCTGAGACCCAGTACTTC. This codes for CASSLPDSGAETQYF. The V call is TRBV7-9, the J call TRBJ2-5, with D possibly being TRBD2 (6 bases). Trimming removed 2 bases at V and 5 bases at J, with 15 bases between. CDR1 is SEHNR and CDR2 is FQNEAQ in the germline V gene (reference sequence). CDR3 length equals 15 residues.

This chain links TRBV20-1 with TRBJ2-1; 8 bases match TRBD2. The CDR3 contains 14 residues. The V gene's germline CDR1 is DFQATT and CDR2 SNEGSKA (reference sequence). V shed 7 bases, J shed 1 base, and the junction held 6 bases outside the gene matches. DNA for the CDR3: TGCAGTGAACAAAGCGGGAGATCCTACAATGAGCAGTTCTTC. This codes for CSEQSGRSYNEQFF.

The chain is built from TRBV10-3 and TRBJ1-2; D gene ambiguous. Trimming took 2 bases from V and 1 from J, leaving 5 bases between them. The CDR3 spans 13 residues. CDR1 and CDR2 from the germline V gene are ENHRY and SYGVKD. The CDR3 sequence is CAISEDRNYGYTF. The CDR3 bases are TGTGCCATCAGTGAGGACCGTAACTATGGCTACACCTTC.

V gene TRBV7-9 combines with J gene TRBJ2-5, with 7 bases identical to TRBD2. This CDR3 comprises 14 residues. CDR1 is SEHNR, CDR2 FQNEAQ, per germline (reference sequence). V shed 5 bases, J shed 5 bases, and the junction held 8 bases outside the gene matches. CDR3 in DNA: TGTGCCAGCAGCCCTGGGGGGGAAAGGGAGACCCAGTACTTC. Protein product: CASSPGGERETQYF.

The V and J genes are TRBV2 and TRBJ1-1, with D possibly being TRBD1 (5 bases). The CDR3 covers 12 residues. V lost 8 bases and J lost 0, with 7 bases in between. Germline V gives CDR1 SNHLY, CDR2 FYNNEI. The CDR3 DNA is TGTGCCAGCGGGGGGTTGAACACTGAAGCTTTCTTT. Its protein product is CASGGLNTEAFF.

The V gene is TRBV7-8, the J gene TRBJ1-5; TRBD1 agrees at 9 bases. The germline CDR1 and CDR2 sequences are SGHVS and FQNEAQ. This CDR3 has 14 residues. Trimming at V came to 5 bases and at J to 6 bases, leaving 5 bases not matched to a gene. The CDR3 DNA sequence: TGTGCCAGCAGCCAGGACAGGGGCCTTCAGCCCCAGCATTTT. Encoded protein: CASSQDRGLQPQHF.

The chain carries TRBV5-1 and TRBJ1-2; no firm D call. Germline CDR1 SGHRS, CDR2 YFSETQ. The CDR3 is made up of 12 amino acids. V lost 2 bases and J lost 6, with 8 bases in between. The CDR3: CASSLESDGYTF. Here the CDR3 DNA reads TGCGCCAGCAGCTTAGAATCGGATGGCTACACCTTC.

V and J are TRBV7-9 and TRBJ2-7; TRBD1 agrees at 7 bases. Germline loops: CDR1 SEHNR, CDR2 FQNEAQ (reference sequence). This CDR3 contains 14 residues. Trimming took 5 bases from V and 2 from J; bases not matched to a gene: 6. The CDR3 is CASSHPGQTYEQYF. CDR3 bases: TGTGCCAGCAGCCACCCGGGACAGACCTACGAGCAGTACTTC.

CDR3 sequence reads: CATSESRTGRETQYF. The CDR3 nucleotides are TGTGCCACCAGTGAATCTAGGACAGGGAGAGAGACCCAGTACTTC. The J gene is TRBJ2-5, the V gene TRBV24-1; 8 bases map to TRBD1. V shed 4 bases, J shed 4 bases, and the junction held 7 bases outside the gene matches. This CDR3 region has 15 residues. Germline V gives CDR1 KGHDR, CDR2 SFDVKD.

This clonotype was seen many times. The genes are TRBV28 and TRBJ2-7; D tentatively reads TRBD1 or TRBD2 (5 bases each). Germline V CDR1 and CDR2: MDHEN, SYDVKM. This CDR3 region has 13 residues. Trimming shortened V by 5 bases and J by 2 bases, and 10 bases separated the two germline ends. CDR3 sequence reads: CASSLGTPYEQYF. The CDR3 DNA follows: TGTGCCAGCAGTCTCGGGACCCCCTACGAGCAGTACTTC.

The chain uses TRBV7-9 and TRBJ2-1; TRBD1 agrees at 7 bases. CDR1 and CDR2 (germline): SEHNR, FQNEAQ (reference sequence). The V and J ends lost 4 bases and 9 bases, in that order; junction bases with no gene match: 12. CDR3 size: 15 residues. The CDR3 bases are TGTGCCAGCAGCTCCCGGGACAGAGGAGAGGTTGAGCAGTTCTTC. Residues: CASSSRDRGEVEQFF.

CDR3 in amino acids: CASSESPGIDSGNTIYF. In DNA form, the CDR3 reads TGTGCCAGCAGTGAATCTCCGGGGATCGACTCTGGAAACACCATATATTTT. The V and J genes are TRBV6-1 and TRBJ1-3; D is undetermined. The CDR3 length is 17 residues. CDR1 and CDR2 (germline): MNHNS, SASEGT. The V end lost 2 bases, the J end lost 0 bases, and 14 bases lay between the germline ends.

The genes are TRBV20-1 and TRBJ2-3; 7 nucleotides match TRBD2. The CDR3 loop spans 16 amino acids. The V gene's germline CDR1 is DFQATT and CDR2 SNEGSKA (reference sequence). V lost 3 bases to trimming and J lost 0 bases; unmatched junction nucleotides: 9. This chain's CDR3 is CSASGLLATSTDTQYF. In DNA, the CDR3 is TGCAGTGCTAGTGGTCTACTAGCGACTAGCACAGATACGCAGTATTTT.

The chain carries TRBV10-2 and TRBJ1-5; TRBD1 matches at 7 bases. With V trimmed by 6 bases and J by 2 bases, 4 bases remained unmatched. CDR3 size: 14 residues. In germline, CDR1 is WSHSY, CDR2 SAAADI. CDR3 residues: CASRPGQGNQPQHF. CDR3 coding DNA: TGCGCCAGCAGGCCCGGACAGGGCAATCAGCCCCAGCATTTT.